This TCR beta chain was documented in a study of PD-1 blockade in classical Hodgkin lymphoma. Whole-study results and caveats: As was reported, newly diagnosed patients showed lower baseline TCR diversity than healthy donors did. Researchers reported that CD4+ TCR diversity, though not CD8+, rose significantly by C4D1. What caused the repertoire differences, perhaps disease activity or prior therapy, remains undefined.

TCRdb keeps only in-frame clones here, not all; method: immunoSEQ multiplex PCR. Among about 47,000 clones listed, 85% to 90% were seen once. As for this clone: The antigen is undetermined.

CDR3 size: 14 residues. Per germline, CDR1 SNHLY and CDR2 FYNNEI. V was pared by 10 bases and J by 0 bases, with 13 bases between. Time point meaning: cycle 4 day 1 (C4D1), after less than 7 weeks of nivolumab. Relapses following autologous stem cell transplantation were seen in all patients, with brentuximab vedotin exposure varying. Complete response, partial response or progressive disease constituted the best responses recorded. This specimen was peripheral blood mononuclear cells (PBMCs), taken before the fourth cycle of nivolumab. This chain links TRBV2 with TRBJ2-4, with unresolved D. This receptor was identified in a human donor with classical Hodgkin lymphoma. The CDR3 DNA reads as TGTGCCACTCGACAAGGGCTAGCCAAAAACATTCAGTACTTC. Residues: CATRQGLAKNIQYF.